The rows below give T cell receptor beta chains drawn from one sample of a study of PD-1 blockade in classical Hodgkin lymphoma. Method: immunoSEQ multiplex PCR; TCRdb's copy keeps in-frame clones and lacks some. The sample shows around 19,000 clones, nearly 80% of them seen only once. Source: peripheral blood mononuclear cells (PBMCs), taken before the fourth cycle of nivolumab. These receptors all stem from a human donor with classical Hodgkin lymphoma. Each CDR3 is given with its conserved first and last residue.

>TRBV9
CASSPRGISNQPQHF
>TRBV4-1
CASSRGGGMEETQYF
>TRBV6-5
CASSYLRDRFDYGYTF
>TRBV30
CAWSVSAGYEHEAFF
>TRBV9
CASSVVKGGTSRDTGELFF
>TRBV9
CASSVLPAGANVLTF
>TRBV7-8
CASSSWTSPQETQYF
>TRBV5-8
CASSLSGRGETQYF
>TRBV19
CASSPGQSRDTQYF
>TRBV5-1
CASSSMTGRNQETQYF
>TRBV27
CASKGGGWADTQYF
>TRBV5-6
CASSSGSYEQYF
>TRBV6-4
CASSGTGGTDTQYF
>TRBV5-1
CASSGGGLNTEAFF
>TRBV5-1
CASRGAGEGEQYF
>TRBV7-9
CASSLGTSDEKLFF
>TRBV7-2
CASSLVSGSYEQYF
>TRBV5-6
CASSFGQRGRYEQYF
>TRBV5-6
CASSQQPTEAFF
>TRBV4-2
CASSQEDGTGSYEQYF
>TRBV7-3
CASSPSSSETQYF
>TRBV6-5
CASVGGPGELFF
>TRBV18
CASSSQDLNYGYTF
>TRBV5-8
CASSFPPDNEQFF
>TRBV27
CASSRQFNQPQHF
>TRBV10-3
CATDRGVGTEAFF
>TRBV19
CASSRKTPGNPPYGYTF
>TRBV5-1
CASSPPGQGYEQYF
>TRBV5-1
CASSLGRGQETQYF
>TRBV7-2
CASSLGVPAYEQYF
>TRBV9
CASSPGKGLYEQYF
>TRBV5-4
CASSTGTTYTGELFF
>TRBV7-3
CASSIVPLDEQFF
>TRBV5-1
CASSLTDPSYGYTF